This T cell receptor beta chain was obtained from a study of beta chain features in type 1 diabetes. The study, taken as a whole, reports: Moderate but significant shortening of TCRB CDR3s was recorded in all four CD4+ subsets from Type 1 diabetes patients.

The authors reverse transcribed all of the isolated RNA, so sequencing captured expressed TCRB transcripts. Several million reads were obtained on average from naive, central memory and regulatory T cell samples. Here immunoSEQ multiplex PCR was the method, and the copy in TCRdb shows in-frame clones only, minus some. The table shows 150,000 or so clones, with roughly 60% occurring only once. CD4+ naive, central memory, regulatory and stem cell-like memory subsets were isolated by sorting on CD45RO/CCR7/CD25/CD127/CD95/CD27. On this clone itself: Its specificity is not known.

Input material: naive CD4+ T cells from blood. The sequence derives from a man aged 30-40 years with type 1 diabetes.

The CDR3 nucleotides are TGCGCCAGCAGCCAAGCTCTACAGGGGGACTATGGCTACACCTTC. Its protein is CASSQALQGDYGYTF. V gene TRBV4-3 combines with J gene TRBJ1-2; 8 bases align to TRBD1. V shed 1 base, J shed 3 bases, and the junction held 4 bases outside the gene matches. Germline CDR1 reads LGHNA; CDR2 reads YSLEER. The CDR3 loop spans 15 amino acids.